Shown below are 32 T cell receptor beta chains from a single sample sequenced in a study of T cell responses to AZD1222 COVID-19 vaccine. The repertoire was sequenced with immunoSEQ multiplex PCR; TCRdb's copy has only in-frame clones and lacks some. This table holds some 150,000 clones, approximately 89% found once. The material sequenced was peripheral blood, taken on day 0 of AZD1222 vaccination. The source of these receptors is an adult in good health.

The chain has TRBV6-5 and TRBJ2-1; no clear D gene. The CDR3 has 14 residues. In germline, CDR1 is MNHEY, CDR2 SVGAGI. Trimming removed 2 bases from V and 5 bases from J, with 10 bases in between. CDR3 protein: CASSYVYRDNEQFF. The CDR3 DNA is TGTGCCAGCAGTTACGTTTACAGAGACAATGAGCAGTTCTTC.

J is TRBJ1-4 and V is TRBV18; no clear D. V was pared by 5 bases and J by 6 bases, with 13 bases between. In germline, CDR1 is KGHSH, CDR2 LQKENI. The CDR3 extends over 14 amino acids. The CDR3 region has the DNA TGTGCCAGCTCAGCCGGGATTCTGGATGAAAAACTGTTTTTT. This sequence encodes CASSAGILDEKLFF.

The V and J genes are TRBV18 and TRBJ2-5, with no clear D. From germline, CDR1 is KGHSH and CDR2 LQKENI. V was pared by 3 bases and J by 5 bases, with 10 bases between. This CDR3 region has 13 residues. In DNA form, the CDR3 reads TGTGCCAGCTCACCGGCCAGCGTGGAGACCCAGTACTTC. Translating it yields CASSPASVETQYF.

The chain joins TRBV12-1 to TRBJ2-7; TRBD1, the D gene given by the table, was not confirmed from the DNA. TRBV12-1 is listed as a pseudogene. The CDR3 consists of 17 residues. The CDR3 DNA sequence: TGTGCCAGCAGCCGGACGGCGGCACAGGGGGCCGAGAACGAGCAGTACTTC. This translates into CASSRTAAQGAENEQYF.

The CDR3 protein is CASMPGAAGELFF. For the CDR3, the DNA is TGTGCCAGCATGCCTGGGGCAGCCGGGGAGCTGTTTTTT. V is TRBV6-5 and J is TRBJ2-2; D perhaps matches TRBD1 (5 bases). V was pared by 7 bases and J by 6 bases, with 12 bases between. The length of the CDR3 is 13 residues. Per germline, CDR1 MNHEY and CDR2 SVGAGI.

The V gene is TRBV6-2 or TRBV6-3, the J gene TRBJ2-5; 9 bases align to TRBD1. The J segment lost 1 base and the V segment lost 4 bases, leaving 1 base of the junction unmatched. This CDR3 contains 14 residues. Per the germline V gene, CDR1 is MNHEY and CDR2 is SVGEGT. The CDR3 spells CASSLDRGQETQYF. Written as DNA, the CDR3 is TGTGCCAGCAGTTTGGACAGGGGCCAAGAGACCCAGTACTTC.

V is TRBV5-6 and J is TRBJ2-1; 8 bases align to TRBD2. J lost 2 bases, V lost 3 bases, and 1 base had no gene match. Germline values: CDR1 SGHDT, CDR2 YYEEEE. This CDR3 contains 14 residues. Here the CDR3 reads CASSSGRAYNEQFF. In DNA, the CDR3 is TGTGCCAGCAGCTCCGGGAGGGCCTACAATGAGCAGTTCTTC.

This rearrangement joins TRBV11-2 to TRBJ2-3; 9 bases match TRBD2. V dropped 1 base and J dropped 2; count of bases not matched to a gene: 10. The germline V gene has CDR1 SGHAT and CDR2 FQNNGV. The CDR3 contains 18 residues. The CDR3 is CASSLAGGLAILTDTQYF. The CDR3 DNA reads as TGTGCCAGCAGCTTAGCGGGGGGACTAGCCATTCTCACAGATACGCAGTATTTT.

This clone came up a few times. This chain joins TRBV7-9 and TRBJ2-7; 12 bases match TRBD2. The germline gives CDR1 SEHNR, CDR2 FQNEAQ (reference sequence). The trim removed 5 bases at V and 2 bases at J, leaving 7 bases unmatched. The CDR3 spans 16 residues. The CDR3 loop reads CASSLGLAGPAYEQYF. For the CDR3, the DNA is TGTGCCAGCAGCCTCGGACTAGCGGGGCCCGCCTACGAGCAGTACTTC.

This chain's CDR3 is CASARLAAPKNIQYF. Written as DNA, the CDR3 is TGTGCCAGCGCACGACTAGCCGCGCCCAAAAACATTCAGTACTTC. This chain connects TRBV21-1 to TRBJ2-4; TRBD2, the table's D call, was not compared with the DNA. TRBV21-1 is a listed pseudogene. CDR3 size: 15 residues.

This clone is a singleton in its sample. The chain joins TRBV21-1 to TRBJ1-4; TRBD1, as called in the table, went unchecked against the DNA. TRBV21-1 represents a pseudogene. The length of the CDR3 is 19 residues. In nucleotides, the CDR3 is TGTGCCAGCAGCAACCGGGACAGGGGGCCAGGTACGGCTAATGAAAAACTGTTTTTT. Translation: CASSNRDRGPGTANEKLFF.

The DNA for the CDR3 is TGTGCCAGCAGTTCGCCGTTCCCCCAAGAGACCCAGTACTTC. As protein: CASSSPFPQETQYF. The gene calls are TRBV6-5 and TRBJ2-5; unclear D gene. The germline V gene encodes CDR1 MNHEY and CDR2 SVGAGI. The germline V and J ends were trimmed by 4 bases and 1 base, with 10 bases remaining between them. The CDR3 spans 14 residues.

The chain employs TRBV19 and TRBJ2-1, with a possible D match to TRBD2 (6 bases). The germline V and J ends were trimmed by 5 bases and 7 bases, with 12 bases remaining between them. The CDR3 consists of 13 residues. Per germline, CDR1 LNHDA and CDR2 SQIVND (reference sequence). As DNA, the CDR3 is TGTGCCAGTAGTCCGGGACTCCCAAATGAGCAGTTCTTC. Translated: CASSPGLPNEQFF.

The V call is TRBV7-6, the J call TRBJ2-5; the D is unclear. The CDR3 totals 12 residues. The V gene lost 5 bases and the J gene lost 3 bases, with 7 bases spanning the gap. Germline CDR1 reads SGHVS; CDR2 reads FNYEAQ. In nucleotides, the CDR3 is TGTGCCAGCAGCCGACCCAAAGAGACCCAGTACTTC. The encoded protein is CASSRPKETQYF.

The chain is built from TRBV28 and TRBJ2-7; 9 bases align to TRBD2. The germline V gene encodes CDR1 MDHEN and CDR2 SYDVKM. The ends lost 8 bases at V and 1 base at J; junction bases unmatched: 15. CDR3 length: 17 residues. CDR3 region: CASGGTTTSGLSYEQYF. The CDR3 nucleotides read TGTGCCAGCGGGGGGACTACGACTAGCGGCCTTTCCTACGAGCAGTACTTC.

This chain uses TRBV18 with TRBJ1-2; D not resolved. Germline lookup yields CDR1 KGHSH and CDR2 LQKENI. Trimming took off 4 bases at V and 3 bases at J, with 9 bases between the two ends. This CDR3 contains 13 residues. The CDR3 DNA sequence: TGTGCCAGCTCACGCGGGATGGACTATGGCTACACCTTC. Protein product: CASSRGMDYGYTF.

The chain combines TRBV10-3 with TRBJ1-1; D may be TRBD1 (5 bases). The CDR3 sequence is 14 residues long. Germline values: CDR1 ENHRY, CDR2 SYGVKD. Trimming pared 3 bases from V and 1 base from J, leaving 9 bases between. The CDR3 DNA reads TGTGCCATCAGTGATCCAGGGACGAACACTGAAGCTTTCTTT. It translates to CAISDPGTNTEAFF.

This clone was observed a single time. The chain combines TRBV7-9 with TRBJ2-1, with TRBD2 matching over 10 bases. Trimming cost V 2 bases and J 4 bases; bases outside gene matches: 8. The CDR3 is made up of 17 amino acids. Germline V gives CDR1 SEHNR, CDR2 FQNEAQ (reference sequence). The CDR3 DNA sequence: TGTGCCAGCAGCTTAAGGCAGCGGGAGGGCCTATACAATGAGCAGTTCTTC. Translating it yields CASSLRQREGLYNEQFF.

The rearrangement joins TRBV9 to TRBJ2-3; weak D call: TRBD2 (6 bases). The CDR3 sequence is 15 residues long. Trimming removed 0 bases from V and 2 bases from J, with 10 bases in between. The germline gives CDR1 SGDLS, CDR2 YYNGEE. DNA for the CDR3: TGTGCCAGCAGCGTAGAGGGAGGAACCACAGATACGCAGTATTTT. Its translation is CASSVEGGTTDTQYF.

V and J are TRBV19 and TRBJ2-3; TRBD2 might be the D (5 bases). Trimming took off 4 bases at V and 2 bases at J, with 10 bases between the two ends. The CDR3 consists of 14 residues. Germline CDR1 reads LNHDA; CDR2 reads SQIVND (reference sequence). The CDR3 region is CASSTSGTTDTQYF. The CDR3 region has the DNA TGTGCCAGTAGTACATCGGGAACCACAGATACGCAGTATTTT.

The CDR3 here is CASSLEGGAGNTIYF. The CDR3 nucleotides are TGTGCCAGCAGCTTAGAAGGTGGAGCTGGAAACACCATATATTTT. The chain combines TRBV7-9 with TRBJ1-3; D unclear. V lost 1 base and J 2 bases, leaving 9 bases between the germline ends. Germline loops: CDR1 SEHNR, CDR2 FQNEAQ (reference sequence). The CDR3 is made up of 15 amino acids.

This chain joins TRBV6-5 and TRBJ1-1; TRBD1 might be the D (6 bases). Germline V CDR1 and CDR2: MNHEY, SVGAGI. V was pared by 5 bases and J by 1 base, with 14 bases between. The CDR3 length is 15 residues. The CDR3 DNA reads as TGTGCCAGCAGTCCCCGGGACACGGAGAACACTGAAGCTTTCTTT. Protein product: CASSPRDTENTEAFF.

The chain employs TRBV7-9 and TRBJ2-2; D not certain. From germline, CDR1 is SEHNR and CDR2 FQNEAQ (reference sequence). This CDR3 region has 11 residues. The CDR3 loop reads CGTANTGELFF. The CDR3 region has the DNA TGTGGAACAGCGAACACCGGGGAGCTGTTTTTT.

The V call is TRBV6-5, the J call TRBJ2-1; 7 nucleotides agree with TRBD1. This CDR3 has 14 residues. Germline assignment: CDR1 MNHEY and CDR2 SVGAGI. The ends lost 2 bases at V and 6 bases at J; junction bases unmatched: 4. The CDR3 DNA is TGTGCCAGCAGTTACCCGACAGGGTCCAATGAGCAGTTCTTC. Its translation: CASSYPTGSNEQFF.

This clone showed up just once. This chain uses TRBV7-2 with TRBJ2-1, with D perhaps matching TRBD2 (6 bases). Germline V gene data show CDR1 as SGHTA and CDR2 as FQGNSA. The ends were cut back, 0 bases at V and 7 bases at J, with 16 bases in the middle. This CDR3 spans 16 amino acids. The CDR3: CASSLAYSGHSNEQFF. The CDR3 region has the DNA TGTGCCAGCAGCTTAGCGTATAGCGGACATTCTAATGAGCAGTTCTTC.

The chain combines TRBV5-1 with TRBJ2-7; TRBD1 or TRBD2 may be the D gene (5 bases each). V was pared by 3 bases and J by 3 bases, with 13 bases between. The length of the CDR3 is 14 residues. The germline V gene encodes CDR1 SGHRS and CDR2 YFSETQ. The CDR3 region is CASSSGHGGYEQYF. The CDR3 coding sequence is TGCGCCAGCAGCTCCGGACACGGAGGCTACGAGCAGTACTTC. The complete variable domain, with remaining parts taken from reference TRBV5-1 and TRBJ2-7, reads KAGVTQTPRYLIKTRGQQVTLSCSPISGHRSVSWYQQTPGQGLQFLFEYFSETQRNKGNFPGRFSGRQFSNSRSEMNVSTLELGDSALYLCASSSGHGGYEQYFGPGTRLTVT.

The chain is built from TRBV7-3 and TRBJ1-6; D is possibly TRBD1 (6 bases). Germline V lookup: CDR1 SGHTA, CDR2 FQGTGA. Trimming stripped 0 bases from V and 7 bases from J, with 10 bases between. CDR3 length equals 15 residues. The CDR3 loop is CASSLTSTGNSPLHF. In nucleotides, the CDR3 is TGTGCCAGCAGCTTAACTTCTACAGGGAATTCACCCCTCCACTTT.

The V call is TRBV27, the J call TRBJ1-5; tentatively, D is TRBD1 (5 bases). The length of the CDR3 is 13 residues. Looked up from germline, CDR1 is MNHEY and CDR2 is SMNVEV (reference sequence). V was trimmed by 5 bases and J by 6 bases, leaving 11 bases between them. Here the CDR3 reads CASSQDSRQPQHF. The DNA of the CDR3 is TGTGCCAGCAGTCAAGACAGTCGTCAGCCCCAGCATTTT.

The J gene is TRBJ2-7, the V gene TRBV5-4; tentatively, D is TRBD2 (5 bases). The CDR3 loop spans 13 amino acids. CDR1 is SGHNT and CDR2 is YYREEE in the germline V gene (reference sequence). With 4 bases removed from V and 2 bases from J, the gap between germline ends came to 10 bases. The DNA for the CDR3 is TGTGCCAGCAGCAAGGGAGAAACCTACGAGCAGTACTTC. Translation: CASSKGETYEQYF.

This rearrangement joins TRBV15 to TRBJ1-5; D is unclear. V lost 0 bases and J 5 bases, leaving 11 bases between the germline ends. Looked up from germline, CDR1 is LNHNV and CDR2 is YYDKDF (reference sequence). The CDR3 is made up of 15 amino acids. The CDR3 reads CATSRDKSRYQPQHF. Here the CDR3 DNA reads TGTGCCACCAGCAGAGATAAGAGCAGGTATCAGCCCCAGCATTTT.

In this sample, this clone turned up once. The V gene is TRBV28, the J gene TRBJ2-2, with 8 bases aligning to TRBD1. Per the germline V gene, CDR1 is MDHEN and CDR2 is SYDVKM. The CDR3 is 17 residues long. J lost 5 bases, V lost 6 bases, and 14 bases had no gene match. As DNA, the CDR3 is TGTGCCAGCAGGGGGGCGACCGGGACAGGAGTTACCGGGGAGCTGTTTTTT. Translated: CASRGATGTGVTGELFF.

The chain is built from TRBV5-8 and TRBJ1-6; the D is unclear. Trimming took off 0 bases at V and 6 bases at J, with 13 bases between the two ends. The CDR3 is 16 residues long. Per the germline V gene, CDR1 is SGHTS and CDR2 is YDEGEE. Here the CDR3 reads CASSLAASTPNSPLHF. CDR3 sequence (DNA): TGTGCCAGCAGCTTGGCCGCCTCAACCCCTAATTCACCCCTCCACTTT.